The clone carrying this TCR beta chain was detected ten times or more. The antigen remains undetermined. These data come from a study of CD8 T cells in ankylosing spondylitis. CDR3 length: 14 amino acids. Trimming removed 2 bases at V and 8 bases at J, with 13 bases between. Preparation of TCR beta libraries was done by quantitative 5'-RACE with molecular barcodes. TCRdb reanalysed the 5' RACE reads using MiXCR and keeps one entry per CDR3 protein. This sample carries tens of thousands of distinct CDR3 sequences, about 27% of them seen once, and the ten largest clones take around three fifths. The study's findings and limits: As reported, disease-linked clones showed significant enrichment in matched ankylosing spondylitis synovial fluid.

Sequencing was performed on blood, either unsorted or a sorted T cell fraction (not recorded which). The TCR comes from a male donor with ankylosing spondylitis or in good health (not recorded which). The V call is TRBV12-3 or TRBV12-4, the J call TRBJ2-1, with a tentative D call TRBD1 (6 bases). CDR3 sequence reads: CASSLQGLGDEQFF. The CDR3, as DNA: TGTGCCAGCAGTTTACAGGGGTTAGGGGATGAGCAGTTCTTC.